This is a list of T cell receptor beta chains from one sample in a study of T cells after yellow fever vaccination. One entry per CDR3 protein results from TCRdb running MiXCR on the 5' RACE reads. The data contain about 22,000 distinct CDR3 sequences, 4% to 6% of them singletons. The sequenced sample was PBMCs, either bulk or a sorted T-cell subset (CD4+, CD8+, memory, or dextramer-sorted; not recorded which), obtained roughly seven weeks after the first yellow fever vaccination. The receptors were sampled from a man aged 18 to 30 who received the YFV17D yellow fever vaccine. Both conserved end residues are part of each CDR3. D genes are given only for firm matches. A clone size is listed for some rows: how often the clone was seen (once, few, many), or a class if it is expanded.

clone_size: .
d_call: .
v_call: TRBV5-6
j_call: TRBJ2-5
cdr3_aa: CASGPGRYCSETQYF
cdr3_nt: TGTGCCAGCGGCCCCGGGCGCTACTGCTCAGAGACCCAGTACTTC

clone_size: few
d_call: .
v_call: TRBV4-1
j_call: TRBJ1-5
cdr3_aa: CASSQDGAAGRLPQHF
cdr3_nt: TGCGCCAGCAGCCAAGATGGGGCAGCCGGGCGGCTGCCCCAGCATTTT

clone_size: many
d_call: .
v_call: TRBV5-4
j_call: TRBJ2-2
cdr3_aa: CASSLAVATGELFF
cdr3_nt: TGTGCCAGCAGCTTGGCGGTGGCCACCGGGGAGCTGTTTTTT

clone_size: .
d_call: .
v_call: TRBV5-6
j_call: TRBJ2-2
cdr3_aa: CASDPGLHTGELFF
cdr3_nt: TGTGCCAGCGACCCCGGACTGCACACCGGGGAGCTGTTTTTT

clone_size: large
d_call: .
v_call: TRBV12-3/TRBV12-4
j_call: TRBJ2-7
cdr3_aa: CASSFWTPYEQYF
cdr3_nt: TGTGCCAGCAGTTTTTGGACACCCTACGAGCAGTACTTC

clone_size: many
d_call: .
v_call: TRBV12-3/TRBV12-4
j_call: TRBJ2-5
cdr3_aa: CASSFRTARSGTQYF
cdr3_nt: TGTGCCAGCAGTTTCAGGACGGCCCGTTCGGGGACCCAGTACTTC

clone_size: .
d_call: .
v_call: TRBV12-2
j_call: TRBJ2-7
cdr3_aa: CASRPGRIHRYEQYF
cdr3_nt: TGTGCAAGTCGCCCGGGACGCATACATCGCTACGAGCAGTACTTC

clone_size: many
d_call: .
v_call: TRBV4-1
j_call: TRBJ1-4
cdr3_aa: CASSQAGGGEKLFF
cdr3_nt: TGCGCCAGCAGCCAAGCTGGGGGCGGTGAAAAACTGTTTTTT

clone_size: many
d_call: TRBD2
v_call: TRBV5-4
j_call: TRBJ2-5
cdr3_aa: CASSLPSGIQETQYF
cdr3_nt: TGTGCCAGCAGCTTACCTAGCGGGATTCAAGAGACCCAGTACTTC

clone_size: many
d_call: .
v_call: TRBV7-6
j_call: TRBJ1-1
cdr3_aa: CASSSAEIVTEAFF
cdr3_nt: TGTGCCAGCAGCTCGGCGGAAATAGTCACTGAAGCTTTCTTT

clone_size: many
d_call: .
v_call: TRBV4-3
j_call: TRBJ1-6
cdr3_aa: CASSQHSGERPLHF
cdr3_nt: TGCGCCAGCAGCCAACACTCAGGGGAGAGGCCCCTCCACTTT

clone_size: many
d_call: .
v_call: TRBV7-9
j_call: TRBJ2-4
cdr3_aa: CASSLEGWLGGNIQYF
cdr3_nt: TGTGCCAGCAGCTTGGAGGGATGGCTAGGTGGAAACATTCAGTACTTC

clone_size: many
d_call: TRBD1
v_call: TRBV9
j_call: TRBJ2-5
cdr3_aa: CASSVRGTGGGETQYF
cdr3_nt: TGTGCCAGCAGCGTACGGGGGACAGGGGGCGGAGAGACCCAGTACTTC

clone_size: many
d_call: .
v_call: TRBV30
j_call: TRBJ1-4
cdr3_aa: CAWIRDEKLFF
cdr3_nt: TGTGCCTGGATCCGAGATGAAAAACTGTTTTTT

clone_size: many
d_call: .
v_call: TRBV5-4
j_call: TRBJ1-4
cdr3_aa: CASSSRSRGNEKLFF
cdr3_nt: TGTGCCAGCAGCTCCCGGAGTAGGGGAAATGAAAAACTGTTTTTT

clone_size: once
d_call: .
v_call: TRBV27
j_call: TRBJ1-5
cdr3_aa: CTFSLTLPDQPQHF
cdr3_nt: TGTACCTTCAGTTTAACACTTCCGGACCAGCCCCAGCATTTT

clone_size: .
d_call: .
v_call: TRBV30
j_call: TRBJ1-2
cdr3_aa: CACTNTPRGYTF
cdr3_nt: TGTGCCTGCACAAACACCCCGCGGGGCTACACCTTC

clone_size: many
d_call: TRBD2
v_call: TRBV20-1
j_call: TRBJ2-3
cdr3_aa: CSARDMLAGGSFTDTQYF
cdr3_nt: TGCAGTGCTAGAGATATGCTAGCGGGGGGCTCATTCACAGATACGCAGTATTTT

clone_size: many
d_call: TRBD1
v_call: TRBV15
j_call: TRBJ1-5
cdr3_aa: CATSRDYGQGEQPQHF
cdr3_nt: TGTGCCACCAGCAGAGATTATGGACAGGGTGAGCAGCCCCAGCATTTT

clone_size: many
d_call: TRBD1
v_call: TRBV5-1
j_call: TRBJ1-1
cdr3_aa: CASSCLGQGASGTEAFF
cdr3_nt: TGCGCCAGCAGCTGTCTGGGACAGGGGGCGTCTGGCACTGAAGCTTTCTTT

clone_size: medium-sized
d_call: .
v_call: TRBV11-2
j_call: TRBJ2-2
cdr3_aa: CASSFISNTGELFF
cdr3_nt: TGTGCCAGCAGCTTCATTTCGAACACCGGGGAGCTGTTTTTT

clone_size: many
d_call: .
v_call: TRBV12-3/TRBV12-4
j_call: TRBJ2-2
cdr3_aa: CASSQGGPRGGELFF
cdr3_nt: TGTGCCAGCAGCCAGGGGGGGCCGCGGGGCGGGGAGCTGTTTTTT

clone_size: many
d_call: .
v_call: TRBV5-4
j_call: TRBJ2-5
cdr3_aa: CASSLDREYQETQYF
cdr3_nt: TGTGCCAGCAGCTTAGACAGAGAGTACCAAGAGACCCAGTACTTC

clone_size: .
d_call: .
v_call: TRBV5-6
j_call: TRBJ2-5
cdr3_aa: CAMSPGSHCSETQYF
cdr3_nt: TGTGCCATGAGCCCCGGGAGCCACTGCTCAGAGACCCAGTACTTC

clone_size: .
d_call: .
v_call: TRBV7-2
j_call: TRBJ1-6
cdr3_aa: CASSLRWQGLWPLHF
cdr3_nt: TGTGCCAGCAGCTTAAGATGGCAAGGATTGTGGCCCCTCCACTTT

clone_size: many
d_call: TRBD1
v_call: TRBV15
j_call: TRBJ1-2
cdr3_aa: CATSRGQTYGYTF
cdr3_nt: TGTGCCACCAGCAGGGGACAGACCTATGGCTACACCTTC

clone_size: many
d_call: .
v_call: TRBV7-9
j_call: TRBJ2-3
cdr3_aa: CASSFPGGGTDTQYF
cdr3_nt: TGTGCCAGCAGCTTCCCCGGGGGCGGTACAGATACGCAGTATTTT

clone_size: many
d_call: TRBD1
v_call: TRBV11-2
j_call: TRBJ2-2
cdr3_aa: CASSQDRTGGTGELFF
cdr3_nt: TGTGCCAGCAGCCAAGACCGGACAGGGGGCACCGGGGAGCTGTTTTTT

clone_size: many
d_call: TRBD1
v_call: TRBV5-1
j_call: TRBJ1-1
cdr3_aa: CASSSLGQGASGTEAFF
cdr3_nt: TGCGCCAGCAGCTCCCTGGGACAGGGGGCGTCTGGCACTGAAGCTTTCTTT